This TCR beta chain was sequenced during a study of T cell responses to AZD1222 COVID-19 vaccine. Overall study findings and caveats: None of the repertoires were sampled until the peak T cell response had passed. Vaccination with two AZD1222 doses was followed by a rise in Spike-specific TCR breadth and depth. Mostly white British, mostly female donors; authors suggested clonal diversity may be underestimated.

Some second doses came at about 4 weeks and others at about 12 weeks; these were pooled. CDR1 and CDR2 (germline): MNHEY, SVGAGI. The CDR3 runs 16 residues. Trimming pared 0 bases from V and 2 bases from J, leaving 13 bases between. Generated by immunoSEQ multiplex PCR, the TCRdb table keeps only in-frame clones and is missing some. Of around 83,000 clones detected, just over 90% appear once; the ten largest clones hold approximately 5%. This clone was seen more than once but under ten times. Its antigen is still unknown. The genes are TRBV6-5 and TRBJ1-1; no definite D call. The sequencing here drew on peripheral blood, taken 28 days after the second AZD1222 dose. The sequence came from an adult who received the AZD1222 COVID-19 vaccine. The CDR3 region is CASSYSMHRLNTEAFF. Written as DNA, the CDR3 is TGTGCCAGCAGTTACTCGATGCACAGACTAAACACTGAAGCTTTCTTT.